This T cell receptor beta chain was retrieved from a study of blood T cell repertoires in COVID-19. V trimming: 3 bases; J trimming: 4 bases; junction bases outside the gene matches: 15. The germline V gene encodes CDR1 KGHSH and CDR2 LQKENI. The CDR3 has 17 amino acids. The method was immunoSEQ multiplex PCR; TCRdb's version includes in-frame clones alone and lacks a portion of them. The sample has some 380,000 clones, around 87% seen once. The receptor's source is a man in his thirties or forties who had recovered from COVID-19. Input material: PBMCs or T cells enriched from blood (not recorded which). The chain employs TRBV18 and TRBJ2-7, with TRBD2 matching 7 bases. CDR3: CASSPTVASGDLYEQYF. The CDR3 DNA sequence: TGTGCCAGCTCACCTACAGTTGCCAGCGGGGACCTTTACGAGCAGTACTTC.